The clone carrying this TCR beta chain has a count of ten or more. This entry comes from a study of T cells in Graves' hyperthyroidism and ophthalmopathy. The ends lost 4 bases at V and 1 base at J; junction bases unmatched: 5. This CDR3 has 15 amino acids. Germline values: CDR1 SGHDT, CDR2 YYEEEE. Amplification of TCR beta CDR3 regions used RNA as the template. Researchers ran a first-round RT-PCR on the TCR CDR3 using the HTBI primer set. TCRdb analysed the multiplex PCR reads with MiXCR anew, one entry per CDR3 protein. Counted here are 200,000 to 250,000 distinct CDR3 sequences, about 17% occurring once; the ten biggest clones make up around 28%.

The clonotype was recovered from a woman under 30 with Graves' ophthalmopathy. The chain recombines TRBV5-6 with TRBJ1-1; 9 nucleotides match TRBD1. Sequences were obtained from blood. Here the CDR3 reads CASSATGQGNTEAFF. CDR3 DNA: TGTGCCAGCAGCGCGACGGGACAGGGGAACACTGAAGCTTTCTTT. Variable domain in full (rest from reference TRBV5-6 and TRBJ1-1): DAGVTQSPTHLIKTRGQQVTLRCSPKSGHDTVSWYQQALGQGPQFIFQYYEEEERQRGNFPDRFSGHQFPNYSSELNVNALLLGDSALYLCASSATGQGNTEAFFGQGTRLTVV.